This is a list of T cell receptor beta chains from one sample in a study of patients and donors after allogeneic stem cell transplantation. In TCRdb, the RT-PCR reads were re-called with MiXCR into one record per CDR3 protein. Of approximately 220,000 distinct CDR3 sequences in the sample, around two fifths are singletons; the top ten hold approximately 10%. The sample was blood, either unsorted or a sorted T cell fraction (not recorded which). These receptors were obtained from a human donor who was either an allogeneic HSCT recipient or a stem cell or donor lymphocyte infusion donor (not recorded which). It is not recorded whose cells these are; they may come from a transplant donor. The CDR3 runs from the conserved cysteine through the conserved F or W. The order of the fields is D gene, V gene, J gene, clone size, CDR3 protein, CDR3 DNA. D genes are given only for firm matches. Clone size is shown for a subset of rows, as once, few, many or a class of expanded clone.

>-|TRBV20-1|TRBJ1-5|-
CSARRDRRNQPQHF
TGCAGTGCTAGACGAGACCGTCGCAATCAGCCCCAGCATTTT
>TRBD2|TRBV12-3/TRBV12-4|TRBJ2-1|-
CASSLSGGAVNEQFF
TGTGCCAGCAGTCTCAGCGGGGGGGCGGTCAATGAGCAGTTCTTC
>-|TRBV12-3/TRBV12-4|TRBJ1-3|-
CASSVGLSGNTIYF
TGTGCCAGCAGCGTGGGACTCTCTGGAAACACCATATATTTT
>-|TRBV6-6|TRBJ1-6|-
CASSYLNRDNSPLHF
TGTGCCAGCAGTTACCTTAACAGGGATAATTCACCCCTCCACTTT
>TRBD1|TRBV5-8|TRBJ1-5|-
CASSLPPGTGNQPQHF
TGTGCCAGCAGCCTCCCACCTGGGACAGGCAATCAGCCCCAGCATTTT
>TRBD1|TRBV5-1|TRBJ1-1|few
CASSGGTGGRDTEAFF
TGCGCCAGCAGCGGAGGGACAGGGGGCAGGGACACTGAAGCTTTCTTT
>-|TRBV12-3/TRBV12-4|TRBJ2-5|-
CASSLGSTQYF
TGTGCCAGCAGTTTAGGCTCGACCCAGTACTTC
>-|TRBV3-1|TRBJ2-3|once
CASSQGDFFTDTQYF
TGTGCCAGCAGCCAAGGGGACTTTTTCACAGATACGCAGTATTTT
>TRBD2|TRBV3-1|TRBJ2-1|-
CASSPPSGGVYNEQFF
TGTGCCAGCAGTCCACCAAGCGGGGGGGTCTACAATGAGCAGTTCTTC
>TRBD2|TRBV5-1|TRBJ2-7|few
CASSLGSGGAHEQYF
TGCGCCAGCAGCCTGGGAAGCGGGGGGGCCCACGAGCAGTACTTC
>-|TRBV3-1|TRBJ1-6|-
CASSQGQNNSPLHF
TGTGCCAGCAGCCAAGGTCAAAATAATTCACCCCTCCACTTT
>-|TRBV3-1|TRBJ2-3|once
CASSPGPRAADTQYF
TGTGCCAGCAGCCCAGGGCCCAGGGCGGCAGATACGCAGTATTTT
>-|TRBV19|TRBJ1-5|-
CASGARQPQHF
TGTGCCAGTGGCGCTAGGCAGCCCCAGCATTTT
>TRBD1|TRBV9|TRBJ2-7|-
CASSVGQGAGEQYF
TGTGCCAGCAGCGTAGGACAGGGGGCAGGGGAGCAGTACTTC
>-|TRBV7-9|TRBJ1-6|-
CASSSSDRMNSPLHF
TGTGCCAGCAGCTCCTCGGACCGAATGAATTCACCCCTCCACTTT
>-|TRBV20-1|TRBJ2-1|-
CSAQPDNEQFF
TGCAGTGCACAACCAGACAATGAGCAGTTCTTC
>-|TRBV24-1|TRBJ2-3|-
CATSDPRFGVDTQYF
TGTGCCACCAGTGACCCAAGGTTCGGGGTAGATACGCAGTATTTT
>TRBD1|TRBV6-5|TRBJ1-5|-
CASSYSRDREDQPQHF
TGTGCCAGCAGTTACTCGAGGGACAGGGAGGATCAGCCCCAGCATTTT
>-|TRBV5-1|TRBJ1-2|-
CASPEEKLYCNYGYTF
TGCGCCAGCCCGGAGGAGAAGCTCTACTGTAACTATGGCTACACCTTC
>-|TRBV25-1|TRBJ1-4|-
CASSETQHRTNEKLFF
TGTGCCAGCAGTGAAACGCAGCACCGGACTAATGAAAAACTGTTTTTT
>-|TRBV5-1|TRBJ2-7|-
CASSLWSAGKNEQYF
TGCGCCAGCAGCTTGTGGTCGGCAGGGAAAAACGAGCAGTACTTC
>TRBD1|TRBV19|TRBJ1-5|few
CASSIGRDREWQPQHF
TGTGCCAGTAGTATTGGTCGGGACAGGGAATGGCAGCCCCAGCATTTT
>-|TRBV10-3|TRBJ1-3|few
CAISDLAGDLSGNTIYF
TGTGCCATCAGTGATCTGGCAGGGGACCTCTCTGGAAACACCATATATTTT
>TRBD1|TRBV10-3|TRBJ1-1|few
CAISSGQGNTEAFF
TGTGCCATCAGCTCTGGACAGGGGAACACTGAAGCTTTCTTT
>TRBD1|TRBV5-1|TRBJ1-4|few
CASSLAGTGGPEKLFF
TGCGCCAGCAGCTTGGCCGGGACAGGAGGGCCAGAAAAACTGTTTTTT
>-|TRBV4-1|TRBJ2-3|-
CASSPPGDSTDTQYF
TGCGCCAGCAGCCCTCCCGGGGACAGCACAGATACGCAGTATTTT
>-|TRBV27|TRBJ1-5|-
CASSFQVPVLAQHF
TGTGCCAGCAGTTTTCAGGTCCCTGTCCTAGCCCAGCATTTT
>TRBD1|TRBV12-3/TRBV12-4|TRBJ1-6|few
CASSLRPGQGIGPLHF
TGTGCCAGCAGTTTAAGGCCGGGACAGGGTATCGGGCCCCTCCACTTT
>-|TRBV6-5|TRBJ2-7|-
CASSSLRGDAYEQYF
TGTGCCAGCAGTTCCCTAAGAGGGGATGCCTACGAGCAGTACTTC
>-|TRBV10-2|TRBJ2-2|few
CASSERGFTGELFF
TGCGCCAGCAGTGAGAGGGGGTTCACCGGGGAGCTGTTTTTT
>TRBD2|TRBV4-1|TRBJ2-1|few
CASSQVAGSYNEQFF
TGCGCCAGCAGCCAAGTAGCGGGGTCCTACAATGAGCAGTTCTTC
>-|TRBV4-1|TRBJ1-3|-
CASSQVPPSSGNTIYF
TGCGCCAGCAGCCAAGTACCCCCGAGCTCTGGAAACACCATATATTTT
>-|TRBV20-1|TRBJ1-4|few
CSARLSQGWLGKLFF
TGCAGTGCTAGACTCTCACAGGGCTGGTTAGGAAAACTGTTTTTT
>-|TRBV28|TRBJ2-5|-
CASWPRTRPPETQYF
TGTGCCAGCTGGCCCAGGACACGCCCTCCAGAGACCCAGTACTTC
>-|TRBV28|TRBJ2-3|-
CATHRGDTQYF
TGTGCCACCCACCGCGGTGATACGCAGTATTTT
>-|TRBV4-3|TRBJ2-3|-
CASSRQTNPGPDTQYF
TGCGCCAGCAGCCGCCAGACCAATCCAGGCCCAGATACGCAGTATTTT
>-|TRBV10-3|TRBJ1-6|few
CAITAGTNSPLHF
TGTGCCATCACGGCAGGGACTAATTCACCCCTCCACTTT